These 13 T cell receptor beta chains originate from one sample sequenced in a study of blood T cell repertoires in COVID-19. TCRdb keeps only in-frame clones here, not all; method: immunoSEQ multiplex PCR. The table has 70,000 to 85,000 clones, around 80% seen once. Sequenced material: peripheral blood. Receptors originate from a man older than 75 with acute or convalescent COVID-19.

Written as DNA, the CDR3 is TGTGCTCCCAAGCGGGGGAGAACCTACAATGAGCAGTTCTTC. Translating it yields CAPKRGRTYNEQFF. The rearrangement joins TRBV19 to TRBJ2-1; 8 nucleotides match TRBD2. The germline V gene encodes CDR1 LNHDA and CDR2 SQIVND (reference sequence). The CDR3 is 14 amino acids.

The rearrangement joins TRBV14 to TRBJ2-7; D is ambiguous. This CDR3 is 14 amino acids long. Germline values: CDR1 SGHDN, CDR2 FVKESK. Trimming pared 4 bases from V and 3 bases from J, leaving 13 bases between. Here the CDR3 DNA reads TGTGCCAGCAGCCCCCGGCGGCAGAACTACGAGCAGTACTTC. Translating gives CASSPRRQNYEQYF.

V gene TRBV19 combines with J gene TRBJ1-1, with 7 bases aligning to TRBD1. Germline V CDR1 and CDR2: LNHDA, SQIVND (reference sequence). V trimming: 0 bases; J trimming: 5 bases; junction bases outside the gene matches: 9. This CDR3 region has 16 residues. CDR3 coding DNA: TGTGCCAGTAGTATAGACTATCCAGGGGGGAGGACTGAAGCTTTCTTT. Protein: CASSIDYPGGRTEAFF.

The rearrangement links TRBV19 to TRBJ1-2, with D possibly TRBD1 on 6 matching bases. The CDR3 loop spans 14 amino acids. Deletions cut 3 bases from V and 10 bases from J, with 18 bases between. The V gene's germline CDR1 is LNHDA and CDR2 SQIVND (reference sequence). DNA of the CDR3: TGTGCCAGTAGTATTAACCCGGGGACAATAGCCTACACCTTC. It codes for CASSINPGTIAYTF.

DNA of the CDR3: TGTGCCAGTATAGACAGGAATTATGGAAACACCATATATTTT. Its protein is CASIDRNYGNTIYF. The gene calls are TRBV19 and TRBJ1-3; perhaps TRBD1 as D (6 bases). CDR1 and CDR2 (germline): LNHDA, SQIVND (reference sequence). Trimming left V 7 bases short and J 3 bases short, with 13 bases between. The CDR3 extends over 14 amino acids.

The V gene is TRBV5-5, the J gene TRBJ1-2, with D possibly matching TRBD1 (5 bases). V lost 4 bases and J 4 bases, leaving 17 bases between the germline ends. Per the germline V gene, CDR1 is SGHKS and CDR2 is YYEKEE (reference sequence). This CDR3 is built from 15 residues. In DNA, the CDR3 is TGTGCCAGCAGCCCCCTCGGCCAGGGCGCCTATGGCTACACCTTC. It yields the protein CASSPLGQGAYGYTF. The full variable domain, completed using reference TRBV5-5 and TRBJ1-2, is DAGVTQSPTHLIKTRGQQVTLRCSPISGHKSVSWYQQVLGQGPQFIFQYYEKEERGRGNFPDRFSARQFPNYSSELNVNALLLGDSALYLCASSPLGQGAYGYTFGSGTRLTVV.

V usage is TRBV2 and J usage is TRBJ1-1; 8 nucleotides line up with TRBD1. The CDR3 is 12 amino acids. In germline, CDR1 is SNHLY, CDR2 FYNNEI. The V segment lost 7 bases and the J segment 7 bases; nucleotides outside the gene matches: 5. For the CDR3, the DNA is TGTGCCAGCACCGACAGGGGTGGTGAAGCTTTCTTT. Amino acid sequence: CASTDRGGEAFF.

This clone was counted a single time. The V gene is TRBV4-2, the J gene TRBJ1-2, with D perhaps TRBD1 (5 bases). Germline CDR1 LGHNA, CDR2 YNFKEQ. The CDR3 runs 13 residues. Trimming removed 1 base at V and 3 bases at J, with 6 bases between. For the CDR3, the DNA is TGTGCCAGCAGCCAAGTAGGGGACTATGGCTACACCTTC. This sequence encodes CASSQVGDYGYTF.

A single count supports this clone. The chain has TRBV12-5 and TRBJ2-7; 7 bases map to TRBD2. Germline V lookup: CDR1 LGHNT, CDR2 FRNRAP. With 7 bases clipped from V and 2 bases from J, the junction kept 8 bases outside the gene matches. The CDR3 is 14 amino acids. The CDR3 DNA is TGTGCTAGTGCCACCGGACTAGGAGCCTACGAGCAGTACTTC. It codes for CASATGLGAYEQYF. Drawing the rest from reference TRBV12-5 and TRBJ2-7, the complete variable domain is DARVTQTPRHKVTEMGQEVTMRCQPILGHNTVFWYRQTMMQGLELLAYFRNRAPLDDSGMPKDRFSAEMPDATLATLKIQPSEPRDSAVYFCASATGLGAYEQYFGPGTRLTVT.

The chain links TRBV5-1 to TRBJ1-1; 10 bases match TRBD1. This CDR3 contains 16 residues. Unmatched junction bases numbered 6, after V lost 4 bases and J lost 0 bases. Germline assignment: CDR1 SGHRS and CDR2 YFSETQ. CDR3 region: CASSPDRGDMNTEAFF. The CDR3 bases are TGCGCCAGCAGCCCGGACAGGGGGGATATGAACACTGAAGCTTTCTTT.

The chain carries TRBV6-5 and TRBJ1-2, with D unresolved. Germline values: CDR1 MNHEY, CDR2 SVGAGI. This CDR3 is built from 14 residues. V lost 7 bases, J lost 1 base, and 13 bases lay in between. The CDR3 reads CASKKPEGNYGYTF. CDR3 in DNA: TGTGCCAGCAAAAAACCGGAGGGTAACTATGGCTACACCTTC.

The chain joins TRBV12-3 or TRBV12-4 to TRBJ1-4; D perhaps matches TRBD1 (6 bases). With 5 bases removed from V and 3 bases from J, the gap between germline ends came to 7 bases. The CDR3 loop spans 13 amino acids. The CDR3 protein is CASSTGSNEKLFF. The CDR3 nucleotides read TGTGCCAGCAGTACAGGGTCTAATGAAAAACTGTTTTTT.

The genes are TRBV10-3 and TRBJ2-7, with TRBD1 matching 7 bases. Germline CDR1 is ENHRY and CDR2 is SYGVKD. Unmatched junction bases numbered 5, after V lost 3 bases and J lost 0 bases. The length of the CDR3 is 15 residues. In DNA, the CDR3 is TGTGCCATCAGTGACTTGACAGGGAGCTCCTACGAGCAGTACTTC. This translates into CAISDLTGSSYEQYF.